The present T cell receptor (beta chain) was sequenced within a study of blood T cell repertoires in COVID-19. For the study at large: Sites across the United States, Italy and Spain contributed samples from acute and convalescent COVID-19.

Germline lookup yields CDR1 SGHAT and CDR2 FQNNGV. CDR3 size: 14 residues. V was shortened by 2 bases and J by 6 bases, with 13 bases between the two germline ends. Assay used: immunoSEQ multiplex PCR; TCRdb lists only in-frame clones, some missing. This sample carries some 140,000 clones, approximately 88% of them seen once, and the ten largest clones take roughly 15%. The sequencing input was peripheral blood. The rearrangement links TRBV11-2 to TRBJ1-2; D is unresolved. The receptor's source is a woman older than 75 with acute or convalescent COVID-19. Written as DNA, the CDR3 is TGTGCCAGCAGCTTACTTAGAGCGGCGGATGGCTACACCTTC. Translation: CASSLLRAADGYTF.